The 8 T cell receptor beta chains reported below all come from one sample, sequenced in a study of shared clonotypes between healthy human individuals. Clones were sequenced by immunoSEQ multiplex PCR, and TCRdb holds only the in-frame ones, with some missing. The sample consists of roughly 96,000 clones, less than 60% of them appearing once. Material: PBMCs. Receptors were obtained from a woman aged 40 to 50 in good health. Some clones in this sample may be carry-over from other donors' samples.

This rearrangement joins TRBV7-6 to TRBJ1-4; no firm D call. The CDR3 runs 13 residues. Germline V gene data show CDR1 as SGHVS and CDR2 as FNYEAQ. Trimming took off 1 base at V and 11 bases at J, with 11 bases between the two ends. CDR3 residues: CASSLVGKYKLFF. The DNA for the CDR3 is TGTGCCAGCAGCTTAGTGGGGAAGTATAAACTGTTTTTT.

In its sample, this clone was seen once. V is TRBV6-5 and J is TRBJ2-7; D could derive from TRBD1 or TRBD2 (5 bases each). Germline V gives CDR1 MNHEY, CDR2 SVGAGI. The CDR3 extends over 14 amino acids. V lost 5 bases and J 3 bases, leaving 14 bases between the germline ends. CDR3 sequence reads: CASSRSRDVYEQYF. The CDR3 nucleotides read TGTGCCAGCAGTCGGTCCCGGGACGTCTACGAGCAGTACTTC.

A remark on this clone: A single base is all that separates this from a far larger clone, so a read error is likely. V is TRBV29-1 and J is TRBJ2-5; TRBD2 agrees at 9 bases. The J call is in doubt because the DNA end fits TRBJ2-7 better. Germline V gives CDR1 SQVTM, CDR2 ANQGSEA. This CDR3 has 12 residues. The DNA of the CDR3 is TGCGGCGCGGGGGGGCTACACGACGAGCAGTACTTC. This encodes CGAGGLHDEQYF.

This clone is deemed medium-sized (0.01 to 0.1%). The CDR3 sequence is CASSRLTGNTEAFF. The CDR3 region has the DNA TGCGCCAGCAGCAGGCTGACAGGGAACACTGAAGCTTTCTTT. The rearrangement uses TRBV5-1 and TRBJ1-1, with D possibly matching TRBD1 (6 bases). CDR3 length: 14 residues. Germline V gene sequence: CDR1 SGHRS, CDR2 YFSETQ. V was clipped by 4 bases and J by 1 base, with 11 bases between them.

CDR3 protein: CASSSNNYGYTF. The DNA of the CDR3 is TGTGCCAGCAGTTCTAACAACTATGGCTACACCTTC. This rearrangement joins TRBV6-1 to TRBJ1-2; no definite D call. The CDR3 sequence is 12 residues long. Trimming shortened V by 5 bases and J by 2 bases, and 6 bases separated the two germline ends. Germline-derived CDR1 and CDR2 are MNHNS and SASEGT.

The V call is TRBV19, the J call TRBJ2-7, with TRBD2 identical over 8 bases. V trimming: 5 bases; J trimming: 3 bases; junction bases outside the gene matches: 6. The CDR3 is made up of 14 amino acids. Germline loops: CDR1 LNHDA, CDR2 SQIVND (reference sequence). The DNA for the CDR3 is TGTGCCAGTAGTCTAGCGGGCGGGAACTACGAGCAGTACTTC. Its protein product is CASSLAGGNYEQYF.

J is TRBJ1-5 and V is TRBV28, with 7 bases fitting TRBD1. V was pared by 4 bases and J by 4 bases, with 7 bases of the junction left unmatched. Germline CDR1 is MDHEN and CDR2 is SYDVKM. CDR3 length: 15 residues. Here the CDR3 DNA reads TGTGCCAGCAGTTCCCCCGGGACAGATAATCAGCCCCAGCATTTT. This translates into CASSSPGTDNQPQHF.

Comment on this clone: The junction departs from germline at one end; a sequencing error may be responsible. The sample holds other DNA sequences that translate to the same CDR3. The genes are TRBV7-9 and TRBJ1-2, with D maybe TRBD1 (6 bases). The germline CDR1 and CDR2 sequences are SEHNR and FQNEAQ (reference sequence). The CDR3 is 13 residues long. CDR3 residues: CASSFGQNYGYTF. In DNA form, the CDR3 reads TGTGCCAGCAGCTTTGGACAGAACTACGGCTACACCTTC. Full variable domain (rest looked up from reference TRBV7-9 and TRBJ1-2): DTGVSQNPRHKITKRGQNVTFRCDPISEHNRLYWYRQTLGQGPEFLTYFQNEAQLEKSRLLSDRFSAERPKGSFSTLEIQRTEQGDSAMYLCASSFGQNYGYTFGSGTRLTVV.